This T cell receptor beta chain was found in a study of T cells of healthy individuals. TCRdb ran MiXCR on the 5' RACE reads and lists one entry per CDR3 protein. In the table there are more than 60,000 distinct CDR3 sequences, roughly 15% of which are singletons. Germline CDR1 is DFQATT and CDR2 is SNEGSKA (reference sequence). CDR3 length: 15 residues. V was clipped by 5 bases and J by 2 bases; unmatched bases: 9. At least ten counts were recorded for this clonotype. The rearrangement joins TRBV20-1 to TRBJ1-2; 9 nucleotides align to TRBD1. The receptor comes from a human donor in good health. The CDR3 loop is CSAGPGQGPNYGYTF. The CDR3 coding sequence is TGCAGTGCTGGACCGGGACAGGGCCCCAACTATGGCTACACCTTC.